This passage covers 10 T cell receptor beta chains from one sample sequenced in a study of blood T cells in healthy people across ages. The second PCR ran roughly 7 to 12 cycles with a sample-barcoded 5' primer and J-beta primers. TCRdb redid the calling of the 5' RACE reads with MiXCR, one entry per CDR3 protein. This sample has 700,000 to 850,000 distinct CDR3 sequences; roughly 40% occur once, and the top ten carry 10% to 15%. The sequenced sample consisted of blood. These receptors came from a man in his late teens or twenties in good health.

This clonotype was observed a handful of times. The chain employs TRBV15 and TRBJ1-4; no clear D. This CDR3 has 16 residues. Deletions cut 0 bases from V and 0 bases from J, with 8 bases between. Germline V gene sequence: CDR1 LNHNV, CDR2 YYDKDF (reference sequence). The DNA of the CDR3 is TGTGCCACCAGCAGAGACGGGAGTCCAACTAATGAAAAACTGTTTTTT. It encodes CATSRDGSPTNEKLFF.

In regard to this clonotype: This may arise from a read error, as a much more abundant clone is one base away. The chain is built from TRBV12-3 or TRBV12-4 and TRBJ1-2, with TRBD1 as a possible D gene (5 bases). There are 13 residues in the CDR3. Here the CDR3 reads CASTPPPRGGHTF. As DNA, the CDR3 is TGTGCCAGCACCCCGCCTCCTAGGGGTGGCCACACCTTC.

The chain links TRBV14 to TRBJ2-7; D may be TRBD2 (5 bases). The germline V gene has CDR1 SGHDN and CDR2 FVKESK. The germline V and J ends were trimmed by 3 bases and 7 bases, with 22 bases remaining between them. The CDR3 has 16 amino acids. The CDR3 sequence: CASSHPVTSGPNEQYF. The DNA for the CDR3 is TGTGCCAGCAGCCATCCTGTGACCAGCGGACCCAATGAGCAGTACTTC.

The chain joins TRBV7-2 to TRBJ2-5, with 8 positions matching TRBD2. With 1 base clipped from V and 6 bases from J, the junction kept 10 bases outside the gene matches. CDR3 length: 16 amino acids. Germline V CDR1 and CDR2: SGHTA, FQGNSA. CDR3 DNA: TGTGCCAGCAGCTTAGGGGGCGGGGGGATCGAAAAGACCCAGTACTTC. It yields the protein CASSLGGGGIEKTQYF.

This clonotype appeared a few times. The chain employs TRBV5-6 and TRBJ2-5; perhaps TRBD1 as D (6 bases). Trimming removed 4 bases from V and 0 bases from J, with 19 bases in between. This CDR3 contains 17 residues. The germline V gene encodes CDR1 SGHDT and CDR2 YYEEEE. CDR3: CASSGGLVAPYQETQYF. CDR3 DNA: TGTGCCAGCAGCGGGGGCCTTGTCGCCCCGTACCAAGAGACCCAGTACTTC.

The rearrangement uses TRBV20-1 and TRBJ1-1, with D unclear. Trimming left V 5 bases short and J 2 bases short, with 6 bases between. In germline, CDR1 is DFQATT, CDR2 SNEGSKA (reference sequence). The CDR3 is made up of 11 amino acids. The CDR3 sequence is CSALTNTEAFF. The CDR3 region has the DNA TGCAGTGCTCTGACTAACACTGAAGCTTTCTTT.

The J gene is TRBJ2-5, the V gene TRBV6-2 or TRBV6-3; D gene uncertain. The V end was cut by 0 bases, the J end by 5 bases, with 13 bases between. The CDR3 runs 15 residues. Looked up from germline, CDR1 is MNHEY and CDR2 is SVGEGT. For the CDR3, the DNA is TGTGCCAGCAGTTACTCGGTGTCAAGTAGTGAGACCCAGTACTTC. Its translation: CASSYSVSSSETQYF.

CDR3 nucleotide sequence: TGCAGTGCCCAACGCGGGCAGAACAATGAGCAGTACTTC. It translates to CSAQRGQNNEQYF. The V gene is TRBV20-1, the J gene TRBJ2-5; possibly TRBD2 for D (5 bases). Germline CDR1 is DFQATT and CDR2 is SNEGSKA (reference sequence). This CDR3 contains 13 residues. The V end lost 6 bases, the J end lost 11 bases, and 22 bases lay between the germline ends.

There are a few counts of this clonotype. The gene calls are TRBV5-1 and TRBJ2-7; unclear D gene. The CDR3 is 14 residues long. Germline assignment: CDR1 SGHRS and CDR2 YFSETQ. Trimming removed 3 bases at V and 2 bases at J, with 12 bases between. CDR3 nucleotide sequence: TGCGCCAGCAGCTCCGGAGTGATTCCCTACGAGCAGTACTTC. Translated, it gives CASSSGVIPYEQYF.

V and J are TRBV7-2 and TRBJ1-1; D not certain. V dropped 3 bases and J dropped 11 bases, with 16 bases sitting between them. CDR3 length equals 13 residues. CDR1 SGHTA and CDR2 FQGNSA come from the germline V gene. The CDR3 sequence is CASSFSSLAGAFF. The CDR3 DNA sequence: TGTGCCAGCAGCTTTAGCAGTCTTGCGGGGGCTTTCTTT.